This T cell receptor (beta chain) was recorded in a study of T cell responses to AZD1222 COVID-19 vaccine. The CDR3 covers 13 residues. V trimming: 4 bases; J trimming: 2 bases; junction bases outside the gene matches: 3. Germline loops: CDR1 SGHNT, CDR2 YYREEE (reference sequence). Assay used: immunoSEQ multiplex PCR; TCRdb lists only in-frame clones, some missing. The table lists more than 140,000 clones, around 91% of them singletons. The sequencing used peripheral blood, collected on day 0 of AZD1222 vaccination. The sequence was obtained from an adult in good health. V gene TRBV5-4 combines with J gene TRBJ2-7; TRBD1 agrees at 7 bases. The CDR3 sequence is CASSKQGTYEQYF. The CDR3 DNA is TGTGCCAGCAGCAAACAGGGGACCTACGAGCAGTACTTC. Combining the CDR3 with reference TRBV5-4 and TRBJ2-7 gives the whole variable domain ETGVTQSPTHLIKTRGQQVTLRCSSQSGHNTVSWYQQALGQGPQFIFQYYREEENGRGNFPPRFSGLQFPNYSSELNVNALELDDSALYLCASSKQGTYEQYFGPGTRLTVT.